Listed here is a single TCR beta chain. Its antigen is not identified. TCRdb keeps only in-frame clones here, not all; method: immunoSEQ multiplex PCR. The sample gives over 55,000 clones, around 88% of which show up once; 0.55% is in the top ten. Patients with autoimmune history or systemic immunosuppression were excluded. These data originate in a study of OX40 agonist ivuxolimab in advanced cancers. Study at large: Those treated in dose escalation had hepatocellular carcinoma, melanoma, renal cell cancer or head and neck cancer. Overall study findings and caveats: The average count of expanded clones was higher among CD8+ T cells than among CD4+. Part of the nonresponder group also had normalized T-cell clonal expansion that was low.

In germline, CDR1 is SGDLS, CDR2 YYNGEE. The V and J ends lost 7 bases and 4 bases, in that order; junction bases with no gene match: 4. CDR3 size: 13 residues. The source of this sequence is an adult with an advanced solid tumor such as melanoma, head and neck, liver or kidney cancer. The chain links TRBV9 to TRBJ2-3; 9 nucleotides line up with TRBD2. The sample consisted of CD4+ or CD8+ T cells sorted from blood, taken in a trial of the OX40 agonist ivuxolimab. CDR3 protein: CASGLAMADTQYF. The CDR3, as DNA: TGTGCCAGCGGACTAGCGATGGCAGATACGCAGTATTTT.